This T cell receptor (beta chain) was obtained from a study of post-analysis software for immune sequencing data. Background on the study: There were relapsing-remitting, secondary progressive and progressive-relapsing multiple sclerosis among the disease courses included.

General study results and limits: About five TRBV segments were more frequent in patients than controls; TRBV5-6, TRBV5-1 and TRBV20-1 belonged to this group.

This clonotype has only a few counts. Its specificity is unknown. The TCR beta cDNA libraries carried unique molecular identifiers. A single record per CDR3 protein comes from TCRdb applying MiXCR to the PCR reads. Of more than 450,000 distinct CDR3 sequences in the sample, 34% were seen once. Germline CDR1 SGHTA, CDR2 FQGNSA. Deletions cut 5 bases from V and 8 bases from J, with 15 bases between. The CDR3 contains 14 residues. The rearrangement uses TRBV7-2 and TRBJ1-4; D is unclear. Sequencing was done on a sample of blood. The TCR sequence derives from a girl aged 2-17 years with multiple sclerosis. The CDR3 reads CASSPGGGREKLFF. As DNA, the CDR3 is TGTGCCAGCAGCCCCGGAGGCGGTAGGGAAAAACTGTTTTTT. Full variable domain (remainder filled in from reference TRBV7-2 and TRBJ1-4): GAGVSQSPSNKVTEKGKDVELRCDPISGHTALYWYRQSLGQGLEFLIYFQGNSAPDKSGLPSDRFSAERTGGSVSTLTIQRTQQEDSAVYLCASSPGGGREKLFFGSGTQLSVL.